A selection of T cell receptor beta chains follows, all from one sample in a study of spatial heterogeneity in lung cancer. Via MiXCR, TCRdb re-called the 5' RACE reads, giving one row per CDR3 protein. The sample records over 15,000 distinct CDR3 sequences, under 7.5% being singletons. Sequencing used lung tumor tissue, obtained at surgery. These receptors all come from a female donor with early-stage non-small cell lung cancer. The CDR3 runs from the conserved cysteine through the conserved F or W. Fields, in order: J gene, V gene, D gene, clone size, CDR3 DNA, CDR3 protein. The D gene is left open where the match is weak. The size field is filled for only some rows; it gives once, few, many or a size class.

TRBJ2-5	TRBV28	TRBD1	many	TGTGCCAGCAGTACAATCGGACAGGGTCAAGAGACCCAGTACTTC	CASSTIGQGQETQYF
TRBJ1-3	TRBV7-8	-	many	TGTGCCAGCAGGGGCACAGGGAGCGGAAACACCATATATTTT	CASRGTGSGNTIYF
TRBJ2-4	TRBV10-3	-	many	TGTGCCATCAGTGAGCCAGCCAAAAACATTCAGTACTTC	CAISEPAKNIQYF
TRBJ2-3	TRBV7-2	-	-	TGTGCCAGCAGCTTAGGGGAACTAGGGGTGATGGGTACGCAGTATTTT	CASSLGELGVMGTQYF
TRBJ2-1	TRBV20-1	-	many	TGCAGTGCTAGTAGGCGGGCCCCCTACAATGAGCAGTTCTTC	CSASRRAPYNEQFF
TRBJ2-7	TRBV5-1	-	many	TGCGCCAGCAGAAACCGACTAGGATCGACTGGCGAGCAGTACTTC	CASRNRLGSTGEQYF
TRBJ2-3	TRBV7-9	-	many	TGTGCCAGCAGCTTGGACTATTCTGGAGGGGATACGCAGTATTTT	CASSLDYSGGDTQYF
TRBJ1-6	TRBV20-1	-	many	TGCAGTGCTAGCACAGGGTCATCCTATAATTCACCCCTCCACTTT	CSASTGSSYNSPLHF
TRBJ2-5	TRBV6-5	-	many	TGTGCCAGCAGTTACTCGATTCCCGGTACGGGGATGTACCAAGAGACCCAGTACTTC	CASSYSIPGTGMYQETQYF
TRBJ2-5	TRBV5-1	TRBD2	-	TGCGCCAGCAGCTTGACAGCGGGACTCATCCAAGAGACCCAGTACTTC	CASSLTAGLIQETQYF
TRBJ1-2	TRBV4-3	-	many	TGCGCCAGCAGCCAAGATAGCGCTTTAGGGCCTGGTGGCTACACCTTC	CASSQDSALGPGGYTF
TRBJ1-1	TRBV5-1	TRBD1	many	TGCGCCAGCAGCTTGGCAGGGGGCTCGGCGGCTTTCTTT	CASSLAGGSAAFF
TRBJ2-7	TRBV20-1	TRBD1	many	TGCAGTGCTAGAGTCCACAGGGGGAACTACGAGCAGTACTTC	CSARVHRGNYEQYF
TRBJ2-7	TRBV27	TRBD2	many	TGTGCCAGCAGTTGGGGGTCAGGGACTAGCGGGAGTCTCTCCTACGAGCAGTACTTC	CASSWGSGTSGSLSYEQYF
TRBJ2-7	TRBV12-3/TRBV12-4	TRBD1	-	TGTGCCAGCAGTCAATGGGACAGGGGGCAAGAGCAGTACTTC	CASSQWDRGQEQYF
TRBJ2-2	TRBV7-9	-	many	TGTGCCAGCAGCTACACTACCACCGGGGAGCTGTTTTTT	CASSYTTTGELFF
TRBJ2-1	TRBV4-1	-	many	TGCGCCAGCAGCCAAACCCCCCGACTACGCTCCTACAATGAGCAGTTCTTC	CASSQTPRLRSYNEQFF
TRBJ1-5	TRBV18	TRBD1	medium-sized	TGTGCCAGCTCATGGGACAGGATCTCGGCCCAGCATTTT	CASSWDRISAQHF
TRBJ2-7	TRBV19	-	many	TGTGCCAGTAGTATAGATCTCGGGGCCGAGCAGTACTTC	CASSIDLGAEQYF
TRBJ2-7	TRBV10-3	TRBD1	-	TGTGCCATCATGAGGACAGGGTCTTCCTACGAGCAGTACTTC	CAIMRTGSSYEQYF
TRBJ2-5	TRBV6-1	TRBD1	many	TGTGCCAGCACCCGGGACAGGGTTGGGGAGACCCAGTACTTC	CASTRDRVGETQYF
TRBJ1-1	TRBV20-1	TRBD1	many	TGCAGTGCTAGAGATTCCCGACAGGGGGCGACTGAAGCTTTCTTT	CSARDSRQGATEAFF
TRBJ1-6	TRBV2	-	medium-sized	TGTGCCAGCAGTGAAGGGCGGGTTGGGGCTTCACCCCTCCACTTT	CASSEGRVGASPLHF
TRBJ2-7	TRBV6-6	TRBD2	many	TGTGCCAGCAGTTACGCGACTAGCGGCCCACTGTACTTC	CASSYATSGPLYF
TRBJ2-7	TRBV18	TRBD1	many	TGTGCCAGCTCACCGACAGGGGACTCCTACGAGCAGTACTTC	CASSPTGDSYEQYF
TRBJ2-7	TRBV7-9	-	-	TGTGCCAGCAGCTTAATGGAGACAGGACTTCTCGCCTACGAGCAGTACTTC	CASSLMETGLLAYEQYF
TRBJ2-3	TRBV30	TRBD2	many	TGTGCCTGGAATCGGGGGGGCTTGGGAGCAGATACGCAGTATTTT	CAWNRGGLGADTQYF
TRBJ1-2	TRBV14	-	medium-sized	TGTGCCAGCAGCCTAGCTACAGGGTCTAACTATGGCTACACCTTC	CASSLATGSNYGYTF
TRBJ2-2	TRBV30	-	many	TGTGCCTGGAGTGTACCGGCGGGAAGTATGTCCGGGGAGCTGTTTTTT	CAWSVPAGSMSGELFF
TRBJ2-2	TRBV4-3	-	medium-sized	TGCGCCAGCAGCCAAGAAGGCGTATACGGGGAGCTGTTTTTT	CASSQEGVYGELFF
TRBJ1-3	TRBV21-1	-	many	TGTGCCAGCAGCTTCCGGACAGGGGCAGGAAACACCATATATTTT	CASSFRTGAGNTIYF
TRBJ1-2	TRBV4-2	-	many	TGTGCCAGCAGCCAAGATCTCAGGGGTCGGGATGGCTACACCTTC	CASSQDLRGRDGYTF
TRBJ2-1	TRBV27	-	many	TGTGCCAGCAGTCAATTCGGGGATGAGCAGTTCTTC	CASSQFGDEQFF
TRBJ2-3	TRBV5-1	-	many	TGCGCCAGCAGCTTGGACTTGACGCAGTATTTT	CASSLDLTQYF
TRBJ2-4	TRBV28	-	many	TGTGCCAGCAGTTTTCCTCAAAACATTCAGTACTTC	CASSFPQNIQYF
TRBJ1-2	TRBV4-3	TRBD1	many	TGCGCCAGCAGCCAAGGCATTACGGGACAGCTTTGGCACACCTTC	CASSQGITGQLWHTF
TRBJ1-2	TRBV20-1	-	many	TGCAGTGCTAGACCTTCTTATCAGGATGGCTACACCTTC	CSARPSYQDGYTF
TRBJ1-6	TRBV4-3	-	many	TGCGCCAGCAGCCAACTTTACGGGGCGAGCTCCTATAATTCACCCCTCCACTTT	CASSQLYGASSYNSPLHF
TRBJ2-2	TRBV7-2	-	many	TGTGCCAGCAGCTTAGGAGGTGCTACCGGGGAGCTGTTTTTT	CASSLGGATGELFF
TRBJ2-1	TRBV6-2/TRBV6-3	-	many	TGTGCCAGCGAAGCTACCCCGGGGTACAATGAGCAGTTCTTC	CASEATPGYNEQFF
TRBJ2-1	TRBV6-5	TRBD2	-	TGTGCCAGCAACCGCCGGGGGAGGGCCTACAATGAGCAGTTCTTC	CASNRRGRAYNEQFF
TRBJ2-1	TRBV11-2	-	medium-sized	TGTGCCAGCAGCTCCCCGCGAGGGTCCTACAATGAGCAGTTCTTC	CASSSPRGSYNEQFF
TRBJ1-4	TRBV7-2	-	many	TGTGCCAGCAGATCAGGAACCGGCCGTAATGAAAAACTGTTTTTT	CASRSGTGRNEKLFF
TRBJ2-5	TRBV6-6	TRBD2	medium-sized	TGTGCCAGCAGCTATCCGACTAGCGGGAGAGTGGAGACCCAGTACTTC	CASSYPTSGRVETQYF
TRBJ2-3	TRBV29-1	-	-	TGCAGCGTTGGCTCTCTTAGCGGAAGCACAGATACGCAGTATTTT	CSVGSLSGSTDTQYF
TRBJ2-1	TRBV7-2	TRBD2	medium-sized	TGTGCCAGCAGCCCGGTCCCCAAACTAGCGGGAGGACCGAATGAGCAGTTCTTC	CASSPVPKLAGGPNEQFF
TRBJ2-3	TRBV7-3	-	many	TGTGCCAGCAGCTTAACTGGCGGGACTGGAGATACGCAGTATTTT	CASSLTGGTGDTQYF
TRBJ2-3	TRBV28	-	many	TGTGCCAGCAGCGACAGCTCGCGCACAGATACGCAGTATTTT	CASSDSSRTDTQYF
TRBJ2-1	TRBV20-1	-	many	TGCAGTGCTAAGGGCCTAGAATTCCTCCACAATGAGCAGTTCTTC	CSAKGLEFLHNEQFF
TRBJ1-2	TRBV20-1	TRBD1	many	TGCAGTGCTATCGACAGGGTCAGGTACGGCTACACCTTC	CSAIDRVRYGYTF